The 20 T cell receptor beta chains below were found in one sample sequenced in a study of T cell changes during pregnancy in multiple sclerosis. Profiled with immunoSEQ multiplex PCR; TCRdb holds only in-frame clones, not every one. The data show 74,000 or so clones, 90% to 95% seen once. The specimen was CD4+ T cells from peripheral blood mononuclear cells, collected before pregnancy. Source of these receptors: a female donor with multiple sclerosis, enrolled in a pregnancy study.

The CDR3 loop is CASGRDLAINEQFF. The CDR3 coding sequence is TGCGCCAGCGGCAGAGACTTAGCTATCAATGAGCAGTTCTTC. The gene calls are TRBV5-1 and TRBJ2-1; D is undetermined. Germline V CDR1 and CDR2: SGHRS, YFSETQ. Trimming took off 7 bases at V and 6 bases at J, with 17 bases between the two ends. The CDR3 is made up of 14 amino acids. Full variable domain (missing parts from reference TRBV5-1 and TRBJ2-1): KAGVTQTPRYLIKTRGQQVTLSCSPISGHRSVSWYQQTPGQGLQFLFEYFSETQRNKGNFPGRFSGRQFSNSRSEMNVSTLELGDSALYLCASGRDLAINEQFFGPGTRLTVL.

The chain combines TRBV19 with TRBJ1-5, with 10 bases aligning to TRBD1. The CDR3 contains 17 residues. Per germline, CDR1 LNHDA and CDR2 SQIVND (reference sequence). V shed 6 bases, J shed 0 bases, and the junction held 8 bases outside the gene matches. CDR3 nucleotides: TGTGCCAGTAGATCCGGGACAGGGGCCCATAGCAATCAGCCCCAGCATTTT. It is translated as CASRSGTGAHSNQPQHF.

This clone was picked up a small number of times. This chain links TRBV7-9 with TRBJ1-5; 7 bases are a match to TRBD1. The CDR3 is made up of 15 amino acids. Germline lookup yields CDR1 SEHNR and CDR2 FQNEAQ (reference sequence). The V and J ends lost 5 bases and 5 bases, in that order; junction bases with no gene match: 9. Here the CDR3 reads CASSPGTVSHQPQHF. The CDR3 DNA is TGTGCCAGCAGCCCAGGGACAGTAAGTCATCAGCCCCAGCATTTT.

The chain employs TRBV30 and TRBJ1-5; D gene uncertain. The germline V gene has CDR1 GTSNPN and CDR2 SVGIG (reference sequence). V lost 0 bases and J 4 bases, leaving 10 bases between the germline ends. This CDR3 has 14 amino acids. For the CDR3, the DNA is TGTGCCTGGAGTGTGGGCAGTTTGAATCAGCCCCAGCATTTT. This codes for CAWSVGSLNQPQHF.

The rearrangement joins TRBV19 to TRBJ1-1, with D perhaps TRBD1 (6 bases). Trimming removed 7 bases at V and 0 bases at J, with 24 bases between. CDR3 length equals 18 residues. The germline CDR1 and CDR2 sequences are LNHDA and SQIVND (reference sequence). This CDR3 reads CASTPLRSAGAMNTEAFF. In DNA, the CDR3 is TGTGCCAGTACCCCCCTCCGGTCGGCAGGGGCCATGAACACTGAAGCTTTCTTT.

The chain recombines TRBV6-1 with TRBJ2-3; 8 bases are shared with TRBD2. V lost 11 bases, J lost 4 bases, and 2 bases stayed unmatched. The CDR3 contains 11 residues. Germline V lookup: CDR1 MNHNS, CDR2 SASEGT. CDR3 DNA sequence: TGTGCCGTGCGGGGGGCAGATACGCAGTATTTT. This gives the protein CAVRGADTQYF.

This clone appeared a single time. J is TRBJ1-1 and V is TRBV7-2; 9 nucleotides match TRBD1. There are 15 residues in the CDR3. V was pared by 3 bases and J by 2 bases, with 4 bases of the junction left unmatched. Germline-derived CDR1 and CDR2 are SGHTA and FQGNSA. The CDR3 bases are TGTGCCAGCAGCTTCGACAGGGGGTATAACACTGAAGCTTTCTTT. Translation: CASSFDRGYNTEAFF.

The V gene is TRBV6-1, the J gene TRBJ1-5; possible D gene TRBD1, 6 bases. Per the germline V gene, CDR1 is MNHNS and CDR2 is SASEGT. CDR3 length: 15 amino acids. Trimming cost V 5 bases and J 0 bases, with 11 bases left between them. The CDR3 DNA reads TGTGCCAGCAGTCATACAGGGCATAGCAATCAGCCCCAGCATTTT. Translated: CASSHTGHSNQPQHF.

V is TRBV7-2 and J is TRBJ1-2; D is perhaps TRBD1 (5 bases). The CDR3 runs to 14 residues. Germline V CDR1 and CDR2: SGHTA, FQGNSA. Trimming removed 5 bases from V and 4 bases from J, with 14 bases in between. CDR3 sequence: CASSPSAGTYGYTF. CDR3 bases: TGTGCCAGCAGCCCCTCAGCGGGGACCTATGGCTACACCTTC.

This clone was recorded only once. This chain links TRBV2 with TRBJ2-7; a weak D match, TRBD2 (6 bases). Germline V lookup: CDR1 SNHLY, CDR2 FYNNEI. This CDR3 is 13 amino acids long. Trimming took 5 bases from V and 3 from J, leaving 11 bases between them. The CDR3, as DNA: TGTGCCAGCAGTCAGGACGGGGGCTACGAGCAGTACTTC. It encodes CASSQDGGYEQYF.

This sequence joins TRBV19 and TRBJ1-4, with D perhaps matching TRBD1 (6 bases). The length of the CDR3 is 16 residues. Germline CDR1 LNHDA, CDR2 SQIVND (reference sequence). Trimming removed 4 bases from V and 8 bases from J, with 20 bases in between. CDR3 sequence (DNA): TGTGCCAGTAGTACATCGACATGGGGGCGATCCGAAAAACTGTTTTTT. Protein: CASSTSTWGRSEKLFF.

DNA for the CDR3: TGTGCCAGCACCTTTAGGGGGTGGTCCTACAATGAGCAGTTCTTC. Its translation: CASTFRGWSYNEQFF. V gene TRBV2 combines with J gene TRBJ2-1; maybe TRBD1 (6 bases). Germline assignment: CDR1 SNHLY and CDR2 FYNNEI. CDR3 length: 15 amino acids. Trimming pared 7 bases from V and 1 base from J, leaving 14 bases between.

This clone was observed once. This chain links TRBV14 with TRBJ1-2, with TRBD1 as a possible D gene (5 bases). Trimming cost V 1 base and J 7 bases, with 16 bases left between them. The germline gives CDR1 SGHDN, CDR2 FVKESK. The CDR3 sequence is 15 residues long. CDR3 protein: CASSQGSWEGPGYTF. CDR3 bases: TGTGCCAGCAGCCAAGGGTCCTGGGAGGGACCTGGCTACACCTTC.

The V gene is TRBV6-1, the J gene TRBJ1-2; D perhaps matches TRBD1 (5 bases). Germline CDR1 MNHNS, CDR2 SASEGT. The length of the CDR3 is 14 residues. V was shortened by 0 bases and J by 5 bases, with 10 bases between the two germline ends. The CDR3 sequence: CASSEANRGYGYTF. Here the CDR3 DNA reads TGTGCCAGCAGTGAAGCAAATCGGGGGTATGGCTACACCTTC.

This chain connects TRBV28 to TRBJ2-6, with 12 bases aligning to TRBD1. The CDR3 consists of 18 residues. The germline CDR1 and CDR2 sequences are MDHEN and SYDVKM. With V trimmed by 3 bases and J by 4 bases, 7 bases remained unmatched. This chain's CDR3 is CASSFMGQGAGGANVLTF. CDR3 coding DNA: TGTGCCAGCAGTTTTATGGGACAGGGGGCGGGAGGGGCCAACGTCCTGACTTTC.

The V call is TRBV5-5, the J call TRBJ1-4; D is undetermined. The CDR3 has 14 residues. Germline values: CDR1 SGHKS, CDR2 YYEKEE (reference sequence). Trimming cost V 1 base and J 0 bases, with 4 bases left between them. This chain's CDR3 is CASSLTPTNEKLFF. In nucleotides, the CDR3 is TGTGCCAGCAGCTTGACACCAACTAATGAAAAACTGTTTTTT.

The V gene is TRBV10-2, the J gene TRBJ2-5, with 13 bases identical to TRBD2. This CDR3 is built from 17 residues. Trimming removed 3 bases from V and 4 bases from J; junction bases left unmatched: 8. Germline CDR1 reads WSHSY; CDR2 reads SAAADI. The CDR3 reads CASSDTGLAGEGETQYF. In DNA, the CDR3 is TGCGCCAGCAGTGACACCGGACTAGCGGGAGAGGGAGAGACCCAGTACTTC.

The chain links TRBV30 to TRBJ2-2; D might be TRBD1 (6 bases). This CDR3 comprises 14 residues. Trimming shortened V by 6 bases and J by 6 bases, and 17 bases separated the two germline ends. Germline V gene data show CDR1 as GTSNPN and CDR2 as SVGIG (reference sequence). The CDR3 nucleotides read TGTGCCTGTGGAAAGGAAGGGGGTGCCGGGGAGCTGTTTTTT. Translation gives CACGKEGGAGELFF.

This clone occurred once. This CDR3 reads CASSVGVYPPENIQYF. The CDR3 DNA is TGTGCCAGCAGCGTAGGGGTCTATCCCCCGGAGAACATTCAGTACTTC. The genes are TRBV9 and TRBJ2-4; no clear D gene. V was cut by 0 bases and J by 7 bases, with 17 bases left in between. The CDR3 consists of 16 residues. In germline, CDR1 is SGDLS, CDR2 YYNGEE.

The rearrangement uses TRBV9 and TRBJ1-6; tentatively, D is TRBD1 (6 bases). CDR3 size: 15 residues. Trimming took off 0 bases at V and 8 bases at J, with 12 bases between the two ends. Germline CDR1 and CDR2: SGDLS and YYNGEE. CDR3: CASSVGGRGDSPLHF. The CDR3 DNA reads as TGTGCCAGCAGCGTAGGGGGGCGAGGAGATTCACCCCTCCACTTT.